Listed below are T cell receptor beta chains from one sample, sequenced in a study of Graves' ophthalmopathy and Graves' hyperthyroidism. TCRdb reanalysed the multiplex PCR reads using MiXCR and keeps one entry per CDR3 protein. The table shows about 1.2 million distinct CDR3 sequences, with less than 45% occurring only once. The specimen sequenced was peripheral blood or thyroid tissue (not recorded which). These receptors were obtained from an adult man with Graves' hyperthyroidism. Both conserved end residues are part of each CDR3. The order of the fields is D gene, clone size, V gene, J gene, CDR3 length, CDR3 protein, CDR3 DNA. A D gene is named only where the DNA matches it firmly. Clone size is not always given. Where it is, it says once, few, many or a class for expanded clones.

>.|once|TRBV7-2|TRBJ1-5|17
CASSSIEVQETNQPQHF
TGTGCCAGCAGCTCCATCGAGGTACAGGAGACCAATCAGCCCCAGCATTTT
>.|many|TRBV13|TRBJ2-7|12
CASSSIADEQYF
TGTGCCAGCAGCTCTATCGCGGACGAGCAGTACTTC
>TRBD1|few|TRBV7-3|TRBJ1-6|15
CASSLTGQFNSPLHF
TGTGCCAGCAGCCTAACGGGACAGTTCAATTCACCCCTCCACTTT
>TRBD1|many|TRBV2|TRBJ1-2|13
CASSWRTGGGYTF
TGTGCCAGCAGCTGGAGGACAGGGGGTGGCTACACCTTC
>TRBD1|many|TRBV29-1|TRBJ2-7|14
CSAQTGLGKYEQYF
TGCAGCGCCCAGACAGGGTTGGGGAAATACGAGCAGTACTTC
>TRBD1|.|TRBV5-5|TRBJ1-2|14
CASSLTPGQTGYTF
TGTGCCAGCAGCTTAACCCCGGGACAGACGGGCTACACCTTC
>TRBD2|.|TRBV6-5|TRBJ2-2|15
CASVAAGVGAGELFF
TGTGCCAGCGTCGCGGCGGGGGTTGGTGCCGGGGAGCTGTTTTTT
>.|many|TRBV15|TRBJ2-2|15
CATSRVRASSGELFF
TGTGCCACCAGCAGAGTCAGGGCTAGCTCCGGGGAGCTGTTTTTT
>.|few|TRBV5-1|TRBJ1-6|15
CASSLERAANSPLHF
TGCGCCAGCAGCTTGGAAAGGGCAGCGAATTCACCCCTCCACTTT
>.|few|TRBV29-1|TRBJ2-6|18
CSVATTRASSSGANVLTF
TGCAGCGTCGCTACCACTAGGGCCTCTAGCTCTGGGGCCAACGTCCTGACTTTC
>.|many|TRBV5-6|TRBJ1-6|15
CASSFRGAVDSPLHF
TGTGCCAGCAGCTTCCGGGGGGCCGTGGATTCACCCCTCCACTTT
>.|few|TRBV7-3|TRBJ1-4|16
CASSSTITEMGEKLFF
TGTGCCAGCAGCTCAACCATTACAGAAATGGGGGAAAAACTGTTTTTT
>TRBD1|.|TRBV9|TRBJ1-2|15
CASSHDRGRDYGYTF
TGTGCCAGCAGCCACGACAGGGGGCGGGACTATGGCTACACCTTC
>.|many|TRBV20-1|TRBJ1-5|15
CSARADRGPGQPQHF
TGCAGTGCTAGAGCGGACAGAGGCCCTGGGCAGCCCCAGCATTTT
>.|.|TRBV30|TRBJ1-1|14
CAWSGETRNTEAFF
TGTGCCTGGAGTGGAGAGACAAGGAACACTGAAGCTTTCTTT
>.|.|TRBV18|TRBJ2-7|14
CASSPPQGLYEQYF
TGTGCCAGCTCACCACCGCAGGGTTTGTACGAGCAGTACTTC